Listed below are T cell receptor beta chains from one sample, sequenced in a study of cytotoxic CD8 clonotypes in ibrutinib-treated CLL. Clones were read by immunoSEQ multiplex PCR, and TCRdb kept only the in-frame ones, dropping some. The table lists fewer than 5,000 clones, 83% of them singletons, with roughly 23% in the top ten. Sequencing used PBMCs, obtained before ibrutinib treatment. The receptors come from a human donor with chronic lymphocytic leukemia. The CDR3 runs from the conserved cysteine through the conserved F or W. Fields, in order: CDR3 DNA, CDR3 protein, clone size, J gene, V gene, D gene. A D gene is named only where the DNA matches it firmly. A clone size is listed for some rows: how often the clone was seen (once, few, many), or a class if it is expanded.

CDR3 DNA: TGTGCCAGCAGGAGGCGATCTTGGTACCAAGAGACCCAGTACTTC
CDR3 protein: CASRRRSWYQETQYF
clone size: NA
J gene: TRBJ2-5
V gene: TRBV2
D gene: NA

CDR3 DNA: TGTGCCAGCATTCCAGGGGTGACTAATGAAAAACTGTTTTTT
CDR3 protein: CASIPGVTNEKLFF
clone size: NA
J gene: TRBJ1-4
V gene: TRBV2
D gene: NA

CDR3 DNA: TGTGCCAGCAGCCAATCGGACTCCCCTGATGAGCAGTTCTTC
CDR3 protein: CASSQSDSPDEQFF
clone size: few
J gene: TRBJ2-1
V gene: TRBV4-2
D gene: NA

CDR3 DNA: TGTGCCAGCAGCTTAAACTCTGGGGCCAACGTCCTGACTTTC
CDR3 protein: CASSLNSGANVLTF
clone size: NA
J gene: TRBJ2-6
V gene: TRBV7-3
D gene: NA

CDR3 DNA: TGTGCCAGCAGTCGGACAGGGGCTGGAAACACCATATATTTT
CDR3 protein: CASSRTGAGNTIYF
clone size: NA
J gene: TRBJ1-3
V gene: TRBV5-6
D gene: TRBD1

CDR3 DNA: TGTGCCAGCAGTCCGTCGACCGACCGCTACGAGCAGTACTTC
CDR3 protein: CASSPSTDRYEQYF
clone size: NA
J gene: TRBJ2-7
V gene: TRBV28
D gene: NA

CDR3 DNA: TGCGCCAGCAGGAGGGGCCACACCGGGGAGCTGTTTTTT
CDR3 protein: CASRRGHTGELFF
clone size: NA
J gene: TRBJ2-2
V gene: TRBV5-1
D gene: NA

CDR3 DNA: TGTGCCATCAGTGACGGAACGGACGGGGGGTATGGCTACACCTTC
CDR3 protein: CAISDGTDGGYGYTF
clone size: NA
J gene: TRBJ1-2
V gene: TRBV10-3
D gene: NA

CDR3 DNA: TGTGCCAGTAGTAACCTAGCGGGGAAGAACAATGAGCAGTTCTTC
CDR3 protein: CASSNLAGKNNEQFF
clone size: NA
J gene: TRBJ2-1
V gene: TRBV19
D gene: TRBD2

CDR3 DNA: TGTGCCAGCAGTTATCGGGTCACCGGGGAGCTGTTTTTT
CDR3 protein: CASSYRVTGELFF
clone size: NA
J gene: TRBJ2-2
V gene: TRBV28
D gene: NA

CDR3 DNA: TGTGCCAGCAGCTTAGGGTCCTACGAGCAGTACTTC
CDR3 protein: CASSLGSYEQYF
clone size: NA
J gene: TRBJ2-7
V gene: TRBV7-9
D gene: NA

CDR3 DNA: TGTGCCAGCAGTAACGACAGGGTCAATGAGCAGTTCTTC
CDR3 protein: CASSNDRVNEQFF
clone size: NA
J gene: TRBJ2-1
V gene: TRBV6-1
D gene: TRBD1

CDR3 DNA: TGTGCCAGCAGCGTAGGCGGCACCGGTTCCTACAATGAGCAGTTCTTC
CDR3 protein: CASSVGGTGSYNEQFF
clone size: once
J gene: TRBJ2-1
V gene: TRBV9
D gene: NA

CDR3 DNA: TGTGCCAGCAGCGGGACAGGGAATCAGCCCCAGCATTTT
CDR3 protein: CASSGTGNQPQHF
clone size: NA
J gene: TRBJ1-5
V gene: TRBV2
D gene: TRBD1

CDR3 DNA: TGTGCCAGTAGTATAGCTGGAGCCGGCGGGGTTGAAGCTTTCTTT
CDR3 protein: CASSIAGAGGVEAFF
clone size: NA
J gene: TRBJ1-1
V gene: TRBV19
D gene: NA

CDR3 DNA: TGTGCCAGCAGCTTGGGTAGGGGGACTTACAATGAGCAGTTCTTC
CDR3 protein: CASSLGRGTYNEQFF
clone size: NA
J gene: TRBJ2-1
V gene: TRBV5-6
D gene: NA

CDR3 DNA: TGTGCCAGCAGCCTGACTAGCTTGGCAGATACGCAGTATTTT
CDR3 protein: CASSLTSLADTQYF
clone size: NA
J gene: TRBJ2-3
V gene: TRBV11-3
D gene: TRBD2

CDR3 DNA: TGTGCCAGCAGTTCCCGAGGCGGGGAGCTGTTTTTT
CDR3 protein: CASSSRGGELFF
clone size: NA
J gene: TRBJ2-2
V gene: TRBV27
D gene: NA

CDR3 DNA: TGTGCCAGCAGTGGGGCCGGACTAGCGCTAGGCGAGCAGTACTTC
CDR3 protein: CASSGAGLALGEQYF
clone size: once
J gene: TRBJ2-7
V gene: TRBV2
D gene: TRBD2